This entry concerns a single T cell receptor beta chain. Its antigen is not known. This sample was included in a study of T cell responses to AZD1222 COVID-19 vaccine. Whole-study results and caveats: The donor cohort was predominantly white British with a female majority, and clonal diversity may have been underestimated. Only after the peak T cell response were repertoires sampled. Dominant CD4 TCR responses targeted spike regions 160-218 and 743-854.

The CDR3 length is 12 residues. Trimming stripped 4 bases from V and 5 bases from J, with 8 bases between. Germline V lookup: CDR1 SGHNT, CDR2 YYREEE (reference sequence). Clones were sequenced by immunoSEQ multiplex PCR, and TCRdb holds only the in-frame ones, with some missing. The profile shows about 120,000 clones, roughly 93% of them singletons. The rearrangement links TRBV5-4 to TRBJ2-3, with D uncertain. The TCR comes from an adult in good health. Sample: peripheral blood, taken on day 0 of AZD1222 vaccination. This chain's CDR3 is CASSQVQDTQYF. The CDR3 region has the DNA TGTGCCAGCAGCCAGGTGCAAGATACGCAGTATTTT.